The entry below gives a single T cell receptor (beta chain) sequence along with its context. Its cognate antigen is unknown. The record originates from a study of cytomegalovirus exposure and HLA in healthy donors. Study-level points and caveats: Researchers catalogued roughly 170 TCR beta chains as cytomegalovirus-associated. First-cohort TCR clusters tended to co-occur in the roughly 120 validation repertoires, a later analysis found.

Data came from immunoSEQ multiplex PCR; TCRdb stores just in-frame clones and leaves some out. The data hold approximately 270,000 clones, with nearly 90% observed a single time. What was sequenced was PBMCs. This sequence was found in a woman in her late teens or twenties in good health and CMV-seronegative.

The CDR3 sequence: CATRDPTGGALRQFF. CDR3 in DNA: TGTGCCACCAGGGATCCCACAGGGGGCGCTTTACGGCAGTTCTTC. The chain links TRBV15 to TRBJ2-1, with 9 bases matching TRBD1. This CDR3 is 15 amino acids long. The junction had 15 bases not matched to a gene; V was cut back by 6 bases and J by 12 bases. Germline V gene sequence: CDR1 LNHNV, CDR2 YYDKDF (reference sequence).